A single sample gave rise to the 32 T cell receptor beta chains below, sequenced in a study of beta chain features in type 1 diabetes. Their specific antigens are unknown. Study-level results: TCRB CDR3 length was moderately but significantly reduced in all four CD4+ subsets of Type 1 diabetes patients.

The isolated RNA, all of it, was reverse transcribed, so expressed TCRB transcripts were what got sequenced. Profiled with immunoSEQ multiplex PCR; TCRdb holds only in-frame clones, not every one. This repertoire shows some 700,000 clones, about an eighth found once; its top ten account for less than 0.025%. Sequencing used naive CD4+ T cells from blood. The receptors originated from a young man with type 1 diabetes.

A few counts support this clone. The chain joins TRBV21-1 to TRBJ1-5. TRBV21-1 is classified as a pseudogene. The CDR3 is 12 residues long. The CDR3 sequence: CRMGTFYQPQHF. CDR3 nucleotide sequence: TGTCGGATGGGGACCTTTTATCAGCCCCAGCATTTT.

A few counts support this clone. Other DNA sequences of this sample code for an identical CDR3. This chain uses TRBV6-5 with TRBJ1-3; no firm D call. The germline V and J ends were trimmed by 6 bases and 0 bases, with 6 bases remaining between them. CDR3 length: 13 amino acids. Germline lookup yields CDR1 MNHEY and CDR2 SVGAGI. The CDR3 here is CASRVSSGNTIYF. The CDR3 DNA is TGTGCCAGCAGGGTATCCTCTGGAAACACCATATATTTT.

This clone was seen only a few times. The genes are TRBV5-1 and TRBJ2-1, with D unresolved. V lost 4 bases and J lost 5, with 13 bases in between. The CDR3 length is 14 residues. Looked up from germline, CDR1 is SGHRS and CDR2 is YFSETQ. The CDR3 is CASSGLAVHNEQFF. CDR3 DNA sequence: TGCGCCAGCAGCGGGCTTGCGGTCCACAATGAGCAGTTCTTC.

The chain links TRBV7-3 to TRBJ1-6; D might be TRBD1 (5 bases). The CDR3 has 16 residues. Germline V gene lookup returns CDR1 SGHTA and CDR2 FQGTGA. V lost 0 bases and J lost 7, with 13 bases in between. The CDR3 region has the DNA TGTGCCAGCAGCTTAACGCGGCAGGGTGACAATTCACCCCTCCACTTT. Amino acid sequence: CASSLTRQGDNSPLHF.

The V gene is TRBV7-3, the J gene TRBJ2-3; D not certain. Germline CDR1 and CDR2: SGHTA and FQGTGA. This CDR3 region has 13 residues. Trimming removed 5 bases from V and 4 bases from J, with 10 bases in between. CDR3 region: CASSHEWADTQYF. The CDR3 DNA reads as TGTGCCAGCAGCCATGAGTGGGCAGATACGCAGTATTTT.

The V call is TRBV12-5, the J call TRBJ1-2, with D possibly TRBD1 on 5 matching bases. The CDR3 spans 16 residues. Per germline, CDR1 LGHNT and CDR2 FRNRAP. Trimming left V 0 bases short and J 7 bases short, with 18 bases between. The CDR3 nucleotides are TGTGCTAGTGGTTTGGTAGTCGGGGCGATATTCACTGGCTACACCTTC. Its translation is CASGLVVGAIFTGYTF.

The chain links TRBV2 to TRBJ2-5, with D uncertain. Trimming took 6 bases from V and 1 from J, leaving 12 bases between them. The germline V gene encodes CDR1 SNHLY and CDR2 FYNNEI. This CDR3 is 14 amino acids long. CDR3 sequence reads: CASSRTDRQETQYF. In DNA, the CDR3 is TGTGCCAGCAGCCGAACGGACCGCCAAGAGACCCAGTACTTC.

The CDR3 DNA is TGTGCCAGCGGAGGGGATGGCAATCAGCCCCAGCATTTT. This sequence encodes CASGGDGNQPQHF. This chain joins TRBV7-9 and TRBJ1-5, with a possible D match to TRBD1 (5 bases). CDR1 is SEHNR and CDR2 is FQNEAQ in the germline V gene (reference sequence). There are 13 residues in the CDR3. V was pared by 8 bases and J by 2 bases, with 10 bases between.

In this sample, this clone turned up a few times. CDR3 loop: CSVGKGSLYNEQFF. The CDR3 bases are TGCAGCGTTGGCAAAGGAAGCCTTTACAATGAGCAGTTCTTC. V usage is TRBV29-1 and J usage is TRBJ2-1; D not certain. In germline, CDR1 is SQVTM, CDR2 ANQGSEA. This CDR3 is built from 14 residues. Trimming shortened V by 4 bases and J by 4 bases, and 14 bases separated the two germline ends.

Regarding this clone: A read error may explain this, as a much larger clone is one base away. The J gene is TRBJ2-3, the V gene TRBV27; D remains unclear. CDR3 length equals 13 residues. Germline lookup yields CDR1 MNHEY and CDR2 SMNVEV (reference sequence). Trimming shortened V by 6 bases and J by 1 base, and 8 bases separated the two germline ends. The CDR3 DNA follows: TGTGCCAGCAGCTTCCTTGGCACAGATACGCAGTATTTT. It codes for CASSFLGTDTQYF.

V gene TRBV30 combines with J gene TRBJ1-5; D is unclear. The germline CDR1 and CDR2 sequences are GTSNPN and SVGIG (reference sequence). The V gene lost 4 bases and the J gene lost 0 bases, with 7 bases spanning the gap. The CDR3 has 13 residues. The CDR3 DNA reads as TGTGCCTGGACAGGATATAGCAATCAGCCCCAGCATTTT. Encoded protein: CAWTGYSNQPQHF.

This clone turned up a few times. The rearrangement links TRBV13 to TRBJ1-2; a weak D match, TRBD1 (6 bases). From germline, CDR1 is PRHDT and CDR2 FYEKMQ (reference sequence). Deletions cut 5 bases from V and 4 bases from J, with 14 bases between. The CDR3 sequence is 14 residues long. CDR3 in amino acids: CASSPGAPVYGYTF. In DNA, the CDR3 is TGTGCCAGCAGCCCAGGGGCCCCAGTCTATGGCTACACCTTC.

Details on this clone: Other DNA variants within this sample encode the same CDR3. V and J are TRBV7-2 and TRBJ2-1; D is uncertain. CDR1 is SGHTA and CDR2 is FQGNSA in the germline V gene. V lost 2 bases and J lost 2, with 7 bases in between. The CDR3 loop spans 14 amino acids. The CDR3 DNA reads as TGTGCCAGCAGCTTATCTGGCGCCTACAATGAGCAGTTCTTC. Its protein is CASSLSGAYNEQFF.

This chain links TRBV11-2 with TRBJ2-1, with 14 bases lining up with TRBD2. The V segment lost 2 bases and the J segment 7 bases; nucleotides outside the gene matches: 7. Per germline, CDR1 SGHAT and CDR2 FQNNGV. CDR3 length: 17 residues. The CDR3 region is CASSLLTGLAGVNEQFF. CDR3 sequence (DNA): TGTGCCAGCAGCTTATTGACGGGACTAGCGGGGGTAAATGAGCAGTTCTTC.

The V and J genes are TRBV7-2 and TRBJ1-1, with 7 bases fitting TRBD1. Germline V gene data show CDR1 as SGHTA and CDR2 as FQGNSA. V was clipped by 4 bases and J by 0 bases; unmatched bases: 2. The CDR3 runs to 14 residues. CDR3: CASSWDRMNTEAFF. The CDR3 nucleotides read TGTGCCAGCAGCTGGGACAGAATGAACACTGAAGCTTTCTTT.

This clone came up a few times. The chain carries TRBV5-1 and TRBJ2-2; D is perhaps TRBD1 or TRBD2 (5 bases each). The CDR3 runs 15 residues. V lost 4 bases and J 3 bases, leaving 13 bases between the germline ends. Germline V gene data show CDR1 as SGHRS and CDR2 as YFSETQ. The CDR3 DNA reads as TGCGCCAGCAGCGAAGGGGACCGCGACACCGGGGAGCTGTTTTTT. It is translated as CASSEGDRDTGELFF. Variable domain in full (rest from reference TRBV5-1 and TRBJ2-2): KAGVTQTPRYLIKTRGQQVTLSCSPISGHRSVSWYQQTPGQGLQFLFEYFSETQRNKGNFPGRFSGRQFSNSRSEMNVSTLELGDSALYLCASSEGDRDTGELFFGEGSRLTVL.

The genes are TRBV5-4 and TRBJ1-6; D remains ambiguous. CDR1 is SGHNT and CDR2 is YYREEE in the germline V gene (reference sequence). CDR3 length: 15 residues. V lost 1 base, J lost 8 bases, and 13 bases lay in between. CDR3 DNA sequence: TGTGCCAGCAGCTTGCTCCCTTGGGGTGATTCACCCCTCCACTTT. Its translation: CASSLLPWGDSPLHF.

V and J are TRBV6-1 and TRBJ1-1, with D tentatively TRBD1 (5 bases). The CDR3 loop spans 12 amino acids. CDR1 is MNHNS, CDR2 SASEGT, per germline. Trimming removed 4 bases from V and 6 bases from J, with 9 bases in between. The CDR3 DNA is TGTGCCAGCAGTGTGACAGACTCTGAAGCTTTCTTT. Protein sequence: CASSVTDSEAFF.

There are a few counts of this clone. This chain links TRBV11-3 with TRBJ2-3; D is undetermined. This CDR3 has 11 amino acids. V was trimmed by 4 bases and J by 9 bases, leaving 8 bases between them. CDR1 SGHNT and CDR2 YENEEA come from the germline V gene. CDR3 amino acids: CASSSSETQYF. The CDR3 DNA reads as TGTGCCAGCAGCTCCTCCGAAACGCAGTATTTT.

The gene calls are TRBV6-5 and TRBJ1-4, with 7 bases lining up with TRBD1. V lost 5 bases to trimming and J lost 7 bases; unmatched junction nucleotides: 7. CDR1 is MNHEY and CDR2 is SVGAGI in the germline V gene. The length of the CDR3 is 14 residues. The CDR3 DNA follows: TGTGCCAGCAGTGCAGGGGGTCTACGTGAAAAACTGTTTTTT. This codes for CASSAGGLREKLFF.

This clone has just a few counts. This chain connects TRBV30 to TRBJ1-5; the match to TRBD1 covers 9 bases. The J segment lost 7 bases and the V segment lost 5 bases, leaving 12 bases of the junction unmatched. CDR1 is GTSNPN, CDR2 SVGIG, per germline (reference sequence). The CDR3 spans 15 residues. CDR3 in DNA: TGTGCCTGGGAACCCCGGGGACAGGGTCGGCAGCCCCAGCATTTT. Protein: CAWEPRGQGRQPQHF.

This clone was counted a few times. The chain is built from TRBV7-9 and TRBJ1-6; unclear D gene. There are 13 residues in the CDR3. V shed 5 bases and J shed 5 bases, with 7 bases lying between them. Germline-derived CDR1 and CDR2 are SEHNR and FQNEAQ (reference sequence). CDR3 sequence (DNA): TGTGCCAGCAGCCTCGTCCATAATTCACCCCTCCACTTT. Amino acid sequence: CASSLVHNSPLHF.

In its sample, this clone was seen a few times. The V gene is TRBV18, the J gene TRBJ2-1, with TRBD1 matching 11 bases. The length of the CDR3 is 15 residues. Germline V CDR1 and CDR2: KGHSH, LQKENI. J gave up 7 bases and V 1 base, and 3 bases lay outside the gene matches. The CDR3 DNA is TGTGCCAGCTCACCACTGGGACAGGGGGGAAATGAGCAGTTCTTC. Its translation: CASSPLGQGGNEQFF.

This chain uses TRBV7-3 with TRBJ2-6, with 7 bases matching TRBD1. V shed 1 base, J shed 0 bases, and the junction held 18 bases outside the gene matches. The CDR3 length is 22 residues. Germline-derived CDR1 and CDR2 are SGHTA and FQGTGA. The CDR3 loop reads CASSLRNPTGPIGPSGANVLTF. The CDR3 region has the DNA TGTGCCAGCAGCTTAAGGAACCCGACAGGGCCTATTGGACCCTCTGGGGCCAACGTCCTGACTTTC.

The chain uses TRBV6-6 and TRBJ2-2; D uncertain. The CDR3 loop spans 14 amino acids. V lost 7 bases and J lost 4, with 13 bases in between. CDR1 is MNHNY, CDR2 SVGAGI, per germline (reference sequence). As DNA, the CDR3 is TGTGCCAGCAAAGACCGCCTCTCCACCGGGGAGCTGTTTTTT. Its translation is CASKDRLSTGELFF.

The V and J genes are TRBV6-5 and TRBJ1-6; no clear D gene. Germline-derived CDR1 and CDR2 are MNHEY and SVGAGI. The CDR3 extends over 14 amino acids. Trimming pared 2 bases from V and 7 bases from J, leaving 9 bases between. Here the CDR3 reads CASSYGLSNSPLHF. The DNA for the CDR3 is TGTGCCAGCAGTTACGGACTTTCGAATTCACCCCTCCACTTT.

This chain links TRBV12-2 with TRBJ2-1; TRBD2 is the table's D call, not checked against the DNA. TRBV12-2 has pseudogene status. The CDR3 totals 16 residues. CDR3 nucleotides: TGTGCAAGTCGCTTAGCGGGACTGACCTCCTACAATGAGCAGTTCTTC. Protein: CASRLAGLTSYNEQFF.

The chain links TRBV14 to TRBJ2-2; a weak D match, TRBD1 (5 bases). The CDR3 is made up of 15 amino acids. Germline CDR1 and CDR2: SGHDN and FVKESK. Trimming left V 4 bases short and J 0 bases short, with 9 bases between. For the CDR3, the DNA is TGTGCCAGCAGCCTACAGGTGACGAACACCGGGGAGCTGTTTTTT. Translating gives CASSLQVTNTGELFF.

The CDR3 region has the DNA TGTGCCAGCAGCTTAGGCGGACTTTACAATGAGCAGTTCTTC. Translating gives CASSLGGLYNEQFF. The rearrangement links TRBV7-6 to TRBJ2-1, with D possibly matching TRBD2 (5 bases). There are 14 residues in the CDR3. V was pared by 1 base and J by 4 bases, with 8 bases between. CDR1 is SGHVS and CDR2 is FNYEAQ in the germline V gene.

V gene TRBV5-4 combines with J gene TRBJ1-6, with D tentatively TRBD1 (5 bases). Germline CDR1 and CDR2: SGHNT and YYREEE (reference sequence). The CDR3 has 14 residues. V lost 0 bases and J lost 8, with 9 bases in between. Here the CDR3 DNA reads TGTGCCAGCAGCTTGGTCAGGGCTGATTCACCCCTCCACTTT. Translation gives CASSLVRADSPLHF.

The gene calls are TRBV19 and TRBJ1-1, with D maybe TRBD1 (5 bases). Germline V CDR1 and CDR2: LNHDA, SQIVND (reference sequence). The ends were cut back, 9 bases at V and 3 bases at J, with 8 bases in the middle. CDR3 size: 11 residues. The CDR3 loop reads CASGTYTEAFF. CDR3 nucleotides: TGTGCCAGCGGGACCTACACTGAAGCTTTCTTT.

A note on this clone: Within the sample, other DNA sequences also encode this same CDR3. The chain has TRBV7-9 and TRBJ1-5, with a weak D call TRBD1 (5 bases). Germline V CDR1 and CDR2: SEHNR, FQNEAQ (reference sequence). V gave up 6 bases and J gave up 5 bases, with 8 bases separating them. This CDR3 is built from 12 residues. CDR3 bases: TGTGCCAGCAGTAGGGGCGATCAGCCCCAGCATTTT. It translates to CASSRGDQPQHF. Supplemented by reference TRBV7-9 and TRBJ1-5, the full variable domain reads DTGVSQNPRHKITKRGQNVTFRCDPISEHNRLYWYRQTLGQGPEFLTYFQNEAQLEKSRLLSDRFSAERPKGSFSTLEIQRTEQGDSAMYLCASSRGDQPQHFGDGTRLSIL.